The text below deals with one T cell receptor (beta chain). As yet, its antigen is unknown. Using immunoSEQ multiplex PCR, the repertoire was profiled, and TCRdb retains in-frame clones only, with some absent. The sample yields 20,000 to 25,000 clones, around 75% seen once. The data are from a study of T cell clones after liver transplantation. Study conclusions and caveats: Donor-reactive sequences fell more than third party-reactive ones, suggesting partial deletion.

This TCR derives from a human patient who received a liver transplant. Some T cells here may be from the graft donor. The sequencing here drew on CD8+ T cells from blood, taken around 54 months after liver transplant.

CDR3 nucleotide sequence: TGTGCCAGCAGCTTACGGGATTACGAGCAGTACTTC. Its protein is CASSLRDYEQYF. The chain couples TRBV7-6 to TRBJ2-7; perhaps TRBD2 as D (5 bases). Looked up from germline, CDR1 is SGHVS and CDR2 is FNYEAQ. With 2 bases removed from V and 4 bases from J, the gap between germline ends came to 6 bases. The CDR3 totals 12 residues.